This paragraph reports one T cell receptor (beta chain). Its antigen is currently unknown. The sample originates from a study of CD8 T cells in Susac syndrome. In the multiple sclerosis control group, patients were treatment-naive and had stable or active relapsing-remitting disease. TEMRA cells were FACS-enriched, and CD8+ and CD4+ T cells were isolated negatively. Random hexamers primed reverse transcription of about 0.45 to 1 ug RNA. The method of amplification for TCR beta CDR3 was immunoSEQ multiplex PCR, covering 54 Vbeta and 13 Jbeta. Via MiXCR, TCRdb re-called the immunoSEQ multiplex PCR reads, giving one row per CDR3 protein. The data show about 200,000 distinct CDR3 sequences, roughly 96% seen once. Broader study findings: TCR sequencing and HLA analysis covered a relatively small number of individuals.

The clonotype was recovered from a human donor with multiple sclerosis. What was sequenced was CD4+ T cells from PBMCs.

CDR3 loop: CASSQSGANEKLFF. CDR3 bases: TGTGCCAGCAGCCAGTCTGGGGCTAATGAAAAACTGTTTTTT. The chain combines TRBV3-1 with TRBJ1-4; no firm D call. Trimming cost V 3 bases and J 3 bases, with 8 bases left between them. The CDR3 totals 14 residues. Germline CDR1 reads LGHDT; CDR2 reads YNNKEL (reference sequence).